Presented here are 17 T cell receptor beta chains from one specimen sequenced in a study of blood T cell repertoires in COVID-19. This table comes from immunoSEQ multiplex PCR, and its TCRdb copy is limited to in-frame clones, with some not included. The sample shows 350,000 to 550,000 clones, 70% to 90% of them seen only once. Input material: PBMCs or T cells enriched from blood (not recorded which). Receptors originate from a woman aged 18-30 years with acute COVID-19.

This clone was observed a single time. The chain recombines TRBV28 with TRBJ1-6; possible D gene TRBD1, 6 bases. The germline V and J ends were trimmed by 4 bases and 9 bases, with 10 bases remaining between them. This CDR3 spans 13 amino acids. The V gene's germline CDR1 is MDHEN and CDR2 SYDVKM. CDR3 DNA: TGTGCCAGCAGTTACAGGGACGGTTCACCCCTCCACTTT. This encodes CASSYRDGSPLHF.

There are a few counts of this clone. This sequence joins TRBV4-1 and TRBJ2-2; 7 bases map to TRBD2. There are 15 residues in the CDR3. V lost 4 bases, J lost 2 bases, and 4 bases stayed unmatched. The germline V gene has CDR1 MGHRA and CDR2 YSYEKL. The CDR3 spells CASSLMTSNTGELFF. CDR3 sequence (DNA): TGCGCCAGCAGCCTTATGACTAGCAACACCGGGGAGCTGTTTTTT.

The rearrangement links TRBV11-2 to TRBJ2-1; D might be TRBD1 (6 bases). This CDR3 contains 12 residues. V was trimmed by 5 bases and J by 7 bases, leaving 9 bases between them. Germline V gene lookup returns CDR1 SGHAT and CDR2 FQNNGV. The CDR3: CASSQGLNEQFF. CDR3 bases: TGTGCCAGCAGCCAGGGGTTGAATGAGCAGTTCTTC. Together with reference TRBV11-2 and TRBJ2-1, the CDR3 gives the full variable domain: EAGVAQSPRYKIIEKRQSVAFWCNPISGHATLYWYQQILGQGPKLLIQFQNNGVVDDSQLPKDRFSAERLKGVDSTLKIQPAKLEDSAVYLCASSQGLNEQFFGPGTRLTVL.

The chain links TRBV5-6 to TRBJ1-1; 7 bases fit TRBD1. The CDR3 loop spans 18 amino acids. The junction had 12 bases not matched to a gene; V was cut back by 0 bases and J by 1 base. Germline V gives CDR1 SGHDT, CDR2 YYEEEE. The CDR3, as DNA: TGTGCCAGCAGCTTGGAACCTTGGGACAGACGAGAGAACACTGAAGCTTTCTTT. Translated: CASSLEPWDRRENTEAFF.

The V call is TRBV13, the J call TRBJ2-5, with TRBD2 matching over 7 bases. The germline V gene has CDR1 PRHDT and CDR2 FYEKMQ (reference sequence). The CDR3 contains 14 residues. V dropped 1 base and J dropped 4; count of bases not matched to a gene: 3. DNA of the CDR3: TGTGCCAGCAGCTTAGCTCCGGGGGGAGAGACCCAGTACTTC. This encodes CASSLAPGGETQYF.

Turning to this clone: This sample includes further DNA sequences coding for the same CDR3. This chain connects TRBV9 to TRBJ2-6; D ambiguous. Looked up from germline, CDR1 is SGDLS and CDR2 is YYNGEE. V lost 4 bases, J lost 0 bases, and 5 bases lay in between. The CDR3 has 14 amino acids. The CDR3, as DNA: TGTGCCAGCAGCTTATTCTCTGGGGCCAACGTCCTGACTTTC. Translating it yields CASSLFSGANVLTF.

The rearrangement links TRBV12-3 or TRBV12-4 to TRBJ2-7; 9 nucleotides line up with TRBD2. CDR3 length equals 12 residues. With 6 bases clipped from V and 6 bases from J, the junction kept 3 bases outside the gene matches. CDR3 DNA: TGTGCCAGCAGCGGACTAGCGTCCGAGCAGTACTTC. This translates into CASSGLASEQYF.

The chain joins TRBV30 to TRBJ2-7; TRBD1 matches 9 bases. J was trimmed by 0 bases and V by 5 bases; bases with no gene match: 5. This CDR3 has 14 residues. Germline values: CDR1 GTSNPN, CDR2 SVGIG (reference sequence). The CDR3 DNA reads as TGTGCCTGGGACCCGGGACAGGGCTCCTACGAGCAGTACTTC. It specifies CAWDPGQGSYEQYF.

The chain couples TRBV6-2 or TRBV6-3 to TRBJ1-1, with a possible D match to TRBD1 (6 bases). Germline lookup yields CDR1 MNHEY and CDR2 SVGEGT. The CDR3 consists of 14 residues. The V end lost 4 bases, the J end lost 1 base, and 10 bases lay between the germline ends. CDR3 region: CASSFRTANTEAFF. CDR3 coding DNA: TGTGCCAGCAGTTTTAGGACAGCGAACACTGAAGCTTTCTTT.

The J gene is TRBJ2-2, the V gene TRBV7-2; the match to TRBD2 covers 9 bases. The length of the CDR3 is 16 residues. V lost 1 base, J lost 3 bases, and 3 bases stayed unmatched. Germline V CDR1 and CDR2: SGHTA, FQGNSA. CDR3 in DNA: TGTGCCAGCAGCTTAGTGACTAGCGGCTACACCGGGGAGCTGTTTTTT. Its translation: CASSLVTSGYTGELFF.

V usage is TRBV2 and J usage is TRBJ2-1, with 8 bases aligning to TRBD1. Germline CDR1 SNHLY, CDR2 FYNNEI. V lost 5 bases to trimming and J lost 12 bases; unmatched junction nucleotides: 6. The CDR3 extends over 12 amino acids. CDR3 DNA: TGTGCCAGCAGTAAACAGGGGGAGAGGCAGTTCTTC. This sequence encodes CASSKQGERQFF. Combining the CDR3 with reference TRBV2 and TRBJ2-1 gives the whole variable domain EPEVTQTPSHQVTQMGQEVILRCVPISNHLYFYWYRQILGQKVEFLVSFYNNEISEKSEIFDDQFSVERPDGSNFTLKIRSTKLEDSAMYFCASSKQGERQFFGPGTRLTVL.

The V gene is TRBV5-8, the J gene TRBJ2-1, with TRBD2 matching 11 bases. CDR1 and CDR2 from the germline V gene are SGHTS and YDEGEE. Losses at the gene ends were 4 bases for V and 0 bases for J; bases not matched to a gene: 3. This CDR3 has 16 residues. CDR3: CASSPLAGASYNEQFF. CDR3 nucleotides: TGTGCCAGCAGCCCACTAGCGGGAGCCTCCTACAATGAGCAGTTCTTC.

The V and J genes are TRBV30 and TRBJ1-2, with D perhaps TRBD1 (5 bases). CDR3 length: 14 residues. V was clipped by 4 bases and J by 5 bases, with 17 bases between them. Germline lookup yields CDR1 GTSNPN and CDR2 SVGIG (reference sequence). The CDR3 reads CAWIGTGVLYGYTF. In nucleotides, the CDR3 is TGTGCCTGGATAGGAACGGGGGTGCTTTATGGCTACACCTTC.

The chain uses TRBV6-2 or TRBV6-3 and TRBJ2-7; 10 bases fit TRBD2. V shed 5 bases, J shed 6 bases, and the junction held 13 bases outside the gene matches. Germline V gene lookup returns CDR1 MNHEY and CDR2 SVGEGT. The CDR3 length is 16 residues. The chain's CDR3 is CASSHPPSGRAAEQYF. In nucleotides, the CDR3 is TGTGCCAGCAGTCATCCCCCTAGCGGGAGAGCTGCCGAGCAGTACTTC.

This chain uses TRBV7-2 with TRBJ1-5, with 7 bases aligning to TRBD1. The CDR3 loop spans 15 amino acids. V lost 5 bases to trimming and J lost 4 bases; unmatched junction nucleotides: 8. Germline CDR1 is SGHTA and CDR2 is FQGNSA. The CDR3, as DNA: TGTGCCAGCAGCCCCGGGCAGGGGGAAAATCAGCCCCAGCATTTT. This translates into CASSPGQGENQPQHF.

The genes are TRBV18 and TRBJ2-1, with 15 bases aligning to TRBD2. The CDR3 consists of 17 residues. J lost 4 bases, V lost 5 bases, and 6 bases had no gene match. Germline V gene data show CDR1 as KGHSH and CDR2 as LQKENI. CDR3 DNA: TGTGCCAGCTCAATTGGGACTAGCGGGGGGCCTTACAATGAGCAGTTCTTC. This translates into CASSIGTSGGPYNEQFF.

CDR3 bases: TGCGCCAGCAGCTTGGGTCAAGATACGCAGTATTTT. Protein sequence: CASSLGQDTQYF. The chain carries TRBV5-1 and TRBJ2-3; no reliable D call. Looked up from germline, CDR1 is SGHRS and CDR2 is YFSETQ. This CDR3 comprises 12 residues. V lost 0 bases to trimming and J lost 5 bases, with 4 bases between them.